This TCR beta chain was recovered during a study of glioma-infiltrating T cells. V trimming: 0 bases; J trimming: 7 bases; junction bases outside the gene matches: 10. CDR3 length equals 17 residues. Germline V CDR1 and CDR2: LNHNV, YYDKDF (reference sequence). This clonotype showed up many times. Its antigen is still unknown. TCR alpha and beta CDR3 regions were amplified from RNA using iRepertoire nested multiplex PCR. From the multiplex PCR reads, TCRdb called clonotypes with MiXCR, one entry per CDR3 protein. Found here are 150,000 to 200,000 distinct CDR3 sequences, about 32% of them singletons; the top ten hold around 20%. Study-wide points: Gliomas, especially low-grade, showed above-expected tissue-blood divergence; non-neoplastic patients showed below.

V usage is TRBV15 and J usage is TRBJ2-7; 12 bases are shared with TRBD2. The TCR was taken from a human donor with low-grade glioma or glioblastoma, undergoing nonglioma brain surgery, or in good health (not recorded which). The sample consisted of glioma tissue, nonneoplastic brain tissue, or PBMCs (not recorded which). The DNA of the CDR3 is TGTGCCACCAGCAGAGATGTCCCTAGCGGGAGGGCGGGGGAGCAGTACTTC. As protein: CATSRDVPSGRAGEQYF.